What follows are 6 T cell receptor beta chains derived from one specimen sequenced in a study of blood T cell repertoires in COVID-19. Method: immunoSEQ multiplex PCR; TCRdb's copy keeps in-frame clones and lacks some. Seen here are just under 100,000 clones, 85% to 90% observed once, and the top ten hold 10% to 15%. The sample comprised peripheral blood. All receptors come from a woman aged 60-75 years in a cohort sampled during active or convalescent COVID-19.

V and J are TRBV5-1 and TRBJ1-1; the D gene is possibly TRBD1 (6 bases). Trimming removed 4 bases at V and 4 bases at J, with 11 bases between. Germline V gives CDR1 SGHRS, CDR2 YFSETQ. The CDR3 has 13 residues. The CDR3 loop reads CASSTTGPTEAFF. CDR3 in DNA: TGCGCCAGCAGCACCACAGGGCCCACTGAAGCTTTCTTT.

A few counts support this clone. The chain couples TRBV28 to TRBJ1-4; D unclear. Germline V gene sequence: CDR1 MDHEN, CDR2 SYDVKM. The CDR3 is 14 amino acids. Between the trimmed V and J ends, which lost 6 bases and 4 bases, there was a span of 12 bases. The chain's CDR3 is CASSPRRFNEKLFF. CDR3 nucleotide sequence: TGTGCCAGCAGCCCACGGAGGTTTAATGAAAAACTGTTTTTT.

The V gene is TRBV19, the J gene TRBJ2-4; 7 nucleotides agree with TRBD1. The CDR3 runs 15 residues. V was clipped by 5 bases and J by 10 bases; unmatched bases: 14. Germline CDR1 is LNHDA and CDR2 is SQIVND (reference sequence). The CDR3 spells CASSAMGQPLVIQYF. The CDR3 region has the DNA TGTGCCAGTAGTGCAATGGGACAGCCTCTCGTTATTCAGTACTTC.

This chain uses TRBV19 with TRBJ2-1, with 9 nucleotides matching TRBD2. The CDR3 is 17 residues long. Losses at the gene ends were 3 bases for V and 6 bases for J; bases not matched to a gene: 12. The germline gives CDR1 LNHDA, CDR2 SQIVND (reference sequence). The CDR3 spells CASSIGSPAGGRNEQFF. Here the CDR3 DNA reads TGTGCCAGTAGTATTGGGAGTCCGGCGGGGGGGCGCAATGAGCAGTTCTTC.

This rearrangement joins TRBV19 to TRBJ2-7; D is possibly TRBD2 (6 bases). This CDR3 comprises 13 residues. Germline CDR1 is LNHDA and CDR2 is SQIVND (reference sequence). The V gene lost 4 bases and the J gene lost 4 bases, with 11 bases spanning the gap. CDR3 residues: CASSRAGRYEQYF. The DNA of the CDR3 is TGTGCCAGTAGTAGGGCAGGGAGGTACGAGCAGTACTTC.

J is TRBJ2-1 and V is TRBV4-1; 10 positions match TRBD2. The V gene end was trimmed by 3 bases and the J gene end by 4 bases; junction bases not matched to a gene: 9. The germline V gene has CDR1 MGHRA and CDR2 YSYEKL. CDR3 length: 17 amino acids. As DNA, the CDR3 is TGCGCCAGCAGCCAGACCCTACTAGCGGGGTATTACAATGAGCAGTTCTTC. Translation gives CASSQTLLAGYYNEQFF.